This section outlines one TCR beta chain sequence together with its context. TCRdb keeps only in-frame clones here, not all; method: immunoSEQ multiplex PCR. The data contain 20,000 to 30,000 clones, about 82% of them singletons. The data originate from a study of lymphopenia after photon versus proton radiotherapy. Sequencing was performed on peripheral blood, taken from a patient treated with proton-based radiotherapy. The TCR comes from a woman in her 70s with pancreatic cancer.

CDR3 in amino acids: CASSKGTGQGTGDTEAFF. CDR3 in DNA: TGTGCCAGCAGCAAAGGTACAGGACAGGGTACCGGAGACACTGAAGCTTTCTTT. J is TRBJ1-1 and V is TRBV21-1; the table's D call of TRBD1 was not tested on the DNA. TRBV21-1 is deemed a pseudogene. This CDR3 is built from 18 residues.